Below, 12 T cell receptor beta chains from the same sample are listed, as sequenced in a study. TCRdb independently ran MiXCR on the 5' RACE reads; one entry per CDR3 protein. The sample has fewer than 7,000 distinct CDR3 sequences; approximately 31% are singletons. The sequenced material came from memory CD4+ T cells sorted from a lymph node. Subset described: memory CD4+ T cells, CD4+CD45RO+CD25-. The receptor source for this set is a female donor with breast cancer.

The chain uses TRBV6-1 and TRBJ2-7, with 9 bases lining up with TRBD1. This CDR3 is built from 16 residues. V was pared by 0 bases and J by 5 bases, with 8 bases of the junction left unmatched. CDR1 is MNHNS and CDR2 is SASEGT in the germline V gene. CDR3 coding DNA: TGTGCCAGCAGTGAAGCTGCACAGGGGGCTGGTCACGAGCAGTACTTC. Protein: CASSEAAQGAGHEQYF.

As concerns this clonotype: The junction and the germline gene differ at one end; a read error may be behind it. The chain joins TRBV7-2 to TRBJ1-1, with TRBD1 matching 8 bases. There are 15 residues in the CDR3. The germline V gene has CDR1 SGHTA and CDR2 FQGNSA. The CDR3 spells CASSPLPRGRTEAFF. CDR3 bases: TGTGCCAGCAGCCCTCTCCCCAGGGGGCGGACTGAAGCCTTCTTT. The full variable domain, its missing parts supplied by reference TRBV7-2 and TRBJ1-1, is GAGVSQSPSNKVTEKGKDVELRCDPISGHTALYWYRQSLGQGLEFLIYFQGNSAPDKSGLPSDRFSAERTGGSVSTLTIQRTQQEDSAVYLCASSPLPRGRTEAFFGQGTRLTVV.

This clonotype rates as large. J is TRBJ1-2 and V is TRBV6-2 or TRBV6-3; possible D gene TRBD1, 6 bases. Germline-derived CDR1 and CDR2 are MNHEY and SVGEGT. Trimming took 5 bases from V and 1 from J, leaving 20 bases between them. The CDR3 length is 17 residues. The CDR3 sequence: CASSQREDRRINYGYTF. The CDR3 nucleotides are TGTGCCAGCAGTCAACGAGAGGACAGAAGAATTAACTATGGCTACACCTTC.

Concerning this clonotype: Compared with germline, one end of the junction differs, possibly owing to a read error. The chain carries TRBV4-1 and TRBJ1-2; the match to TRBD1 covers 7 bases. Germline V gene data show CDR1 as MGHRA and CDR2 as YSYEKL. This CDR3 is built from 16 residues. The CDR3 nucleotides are TGCGCCAGCAGCCAATACTGGAGCGGGACAGCCTATGGCCACACCTTC. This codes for CASSQYWSGTAYGHTF.

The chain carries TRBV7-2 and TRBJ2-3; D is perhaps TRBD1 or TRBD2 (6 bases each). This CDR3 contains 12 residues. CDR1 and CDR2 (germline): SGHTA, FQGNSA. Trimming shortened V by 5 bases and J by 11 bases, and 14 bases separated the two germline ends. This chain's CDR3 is CASSTRDNEQYF. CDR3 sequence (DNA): TGTGCCAGCAGCACGCGGGACAATGAGCAGTATTTT.

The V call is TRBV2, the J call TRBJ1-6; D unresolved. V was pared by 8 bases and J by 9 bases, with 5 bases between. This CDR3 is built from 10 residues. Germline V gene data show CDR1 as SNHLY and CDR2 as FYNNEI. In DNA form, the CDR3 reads TGTGCCAGCGGTAGTTCACCCCTCCACTTT. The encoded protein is CASGSSPLHF.

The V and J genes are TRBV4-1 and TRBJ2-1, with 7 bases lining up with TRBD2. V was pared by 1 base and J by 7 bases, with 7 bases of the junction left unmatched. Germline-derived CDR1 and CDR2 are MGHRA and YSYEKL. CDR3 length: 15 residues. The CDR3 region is CASSQGGGQSNEQFF. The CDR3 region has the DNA TGCGCCAGCAGCCAAGGGGGAGGGCAGTCAAATGAGCAGTTCTTC.

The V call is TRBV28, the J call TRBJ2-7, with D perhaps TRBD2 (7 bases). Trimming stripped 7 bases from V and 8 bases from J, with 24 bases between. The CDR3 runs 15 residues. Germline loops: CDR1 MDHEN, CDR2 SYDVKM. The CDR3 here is CASKGGGTRVGKQYF. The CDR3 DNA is TGTGCCAGCAAGGGGGGGGGGACAAGGGTCGGCAAGCAGTACTTC.

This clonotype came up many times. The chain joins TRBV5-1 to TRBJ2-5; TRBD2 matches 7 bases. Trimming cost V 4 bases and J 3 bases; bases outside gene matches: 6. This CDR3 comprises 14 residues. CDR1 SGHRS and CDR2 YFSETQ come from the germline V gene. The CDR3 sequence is CASSISGLKETQYF. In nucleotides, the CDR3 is TGCGCCAGCAGCATTAGCGGGTTAAAAGAGACCCAGTACTTC.

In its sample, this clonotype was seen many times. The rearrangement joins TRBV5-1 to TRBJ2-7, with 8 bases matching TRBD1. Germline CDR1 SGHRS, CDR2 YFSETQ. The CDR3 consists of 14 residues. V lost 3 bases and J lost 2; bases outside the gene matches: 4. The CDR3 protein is CASSYGTGAYEQYF. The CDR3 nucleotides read TGCGCCAGCAGCTACGGGACAGGAGCCTACGAGCAGTACTTC.

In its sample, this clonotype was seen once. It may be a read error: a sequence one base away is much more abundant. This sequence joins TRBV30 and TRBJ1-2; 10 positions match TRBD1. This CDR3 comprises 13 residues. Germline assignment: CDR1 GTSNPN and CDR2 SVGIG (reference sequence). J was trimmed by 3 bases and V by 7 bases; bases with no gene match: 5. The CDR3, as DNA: TGTGCCTTGAGGACAGGGGGAGACTATGGCTACACCTTC. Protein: CALRTGGDYGYTF.

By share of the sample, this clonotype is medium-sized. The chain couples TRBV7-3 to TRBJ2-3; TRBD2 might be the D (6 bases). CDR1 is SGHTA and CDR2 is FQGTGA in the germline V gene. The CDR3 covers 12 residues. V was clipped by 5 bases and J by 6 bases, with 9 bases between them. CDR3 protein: CASSNGGDTQYF. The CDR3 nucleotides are TGTGCCAGCAGCAATGGGGGGGATACGCAGTATTTT.